The 31 T cell receptor beta chains in this list originate from one sample, sequenced in a study of shared clonotypes between healthy human individuals. TCRdb's copy holds only in-frame clones and misses some; the assay was immunoSEQ multiplex PCR. The table includes about 2.1 million clones, roughly 95% detected once. Selected positively for CCR7 and CD45RO-negative, naive CD8 cells excluded terminally differentiated effector memory CD45RA+ cells. Sequenced input: naive CD8+ T cells from PBMCs. Every receptor here comes from a young man in good health. Some clones in this sample may be carry-over from other donors' samples.

This rearrangement joins TRBV19 to TRBJ1-5, with 8 bases matching TRBD1. This CDR3 spans 15 amino acids. V was clipped by 6 bases and J by 5 bases; unmatched bases: 9. Germline CDR1 reads LNHDA; CDR2 reads SQIVND (reference sequence). The CDR3 sequence is CASRHEDRVDQPQHF. The CDR3 DNA is TGTGCCAGTAGGCATGAGGACAGGGTTGATCAGCCCCAGCATTTT.

The CDR3 region has the DNA TGTGCCAGCAGCGCCGCCGGACTAGCGGGAGTAAGTGAGCAGTTCTTC. This codes for CASSAAGLAGVSEQFF. The V gene is TRBV2, the J gene TRBJ2-1, with TRBD2 identical over 13 bases. This CDR3 has 16 amino acids. Trimming at V came to 6 bases and at J to 9 bases, leaving 11 bases not matched to a gene. CDR1 and CDR2 (germline): SNHLY, FYNNEI.

The chain has TRBV19 and TRBJ2-7, with D perhaps matching TRBD1 or TRBD2 (5 bases each). The germline gives CDR1 LNHDA, CDR2 SQIVND (reference sequence). V was trimmed by 2 bases and J by 2 bases, leaving 10 bases between them. This CDR3 contains 14 residues. Here the CDR3 reads CASSIPGAPYEQYF. DNA of the CDR3: TGTGCCAGTAGTATACCCGGGGCCCCCTACGAGCAGTACTTC.

The V gene is TRBV28, the J gene TRBJ2-3; 7 bases match TRBD2. Germline V gene lookup returns CDR1 MDHEN and CDR2 SYDVKM. The CDR3 sequence is 16 residues long. The V segment lost 6 bases and the J segment 6 bases; nucleotides outside the gene matches: 15. CDR3 in amino acids: CASSPFPLAVMDTQYF. The CDR3 nucleotides are TGTGCCAGCAGCCCCTTTCCCCTAGCGGTTATGGATACGCAGTATTTT.

This clone occurred once. The CDR3 nucleotides are TGTGCCAGCAGTCAACTCTTGACAGGGGGCGCGTCGGACGAGCAGTACTTC. Its protein is CASSQLLTGGASDEQYF. The chain is built from TRBV7-8 and TRBJ2-7; 10 bases match TRBD1. The germline V gene encodes CDR1 SGHVS and CDR2 FQNEAQ. With 6 bases clipped from V and 5 bases from J, the junction kept 16 bases outside the gene matches. CDR3 length: 17 residues.

This chain connects TRBV6-5 to TRBJ2-6, with unresolved D. CDR1 MNHEY and CDR2 SVGAGI come from the germline V gene. The CDR3 runs 14 residues. Trimming removed 5 bases from V and 8 bases from J, with 13 bases in between. The CDR3 reads CASSDQTGPNVLTF. As DNA, the CDR3 is TGTGCCAGCAGTGACCAGACCGGGCCCAACGTCCTGACTTTC.

V usage is TRBV7-3 and J usage is TRBJ2-2; 7 nucleotides line up with TRBD2. The CDR3 runs 16 residues. Trimming at V came to 5 bases and at J to 4 bases, leaving 10 bases not matched to a gene. Germline loops: CDR1 SGHTA, CDR2 FQGTGA. CDR3 DNA: TGTGCCAGCAGCACCGGACTAGGTTTTTCCACCGGGGAGCTGTTTTTT. As protein: CASSTGLGFSTGELFF.

The chain carries TRBV5-1 and TRBJ2-2; D is perhaps TRBD1 or TRBD2 (5 bases each). Per germline, CDR1 SGHRS and CDR2 YFSETQ. With 3 bases removed from V and 2 bases from J, the gap between germline ends came to 14 bases. The CDR3 length is 16 residues. This chain's CDR3 is CASSWGTTANTGELFF. CDR3 in DNA: TGCGCCAGCAGCTGGGGGACGACAGCTAACACCGGGGAGCTGTTTTTT.

This clone was detected a few times. The same CDR3 also results from other DNA sequences found in this sample. CDR3: CASSLSETYEQYF. The CDR3, as DNA: TGTGCCAGCAGTTTATCGGAGACCTACGAGCAGTACTTC. J is TRBJ2-7 and V is TRBV27; D is undetermined. CDR3 length: 13 residues. Germline V gene data show CDR1 as MNHEY and CDR2 as SMNVEV (reference sequence). Trimming removed 0 bases at V and 2 bases at J, with 5 bases between.

The rearrangement uses TRBV10-3 and TRBJ2-2; 10 positions agree with TRBD2. The CDR3 covers 20 residues. Per germline, CDR1 ENHRY and CDR2 SYGVKD. Trimming at V came to 3 bases and at J to 0 bases, leaving 13 bases not matched to a gene. The CDR3 is CAISDPRGGLAEPNTGELFF. In DNA form, the CDR3 reads TGTGCCATCAGTGACCCTAGGGGAGGACTAGCGGAACCGAACACCGGGGAGCTGTTTTTT.

This chain connects TRBV2 to TRBJ2-7; tentatively, D is TRBD1 (5 bases). With 4 bases removed from V and 1 base from J, the gap between germline ends came to 5 bases. The CDR3 is 12 amino acids. Looked up from germline, CDR1 is SNHLY and CDR2 is FYNNEI. In DNA, the CDR3 is TGTGCCAGCAGTGGACAGTCCTACGAGCAGTACTTC. This codes for CASSGQSYEQYF.

The V call is TRBV14, the J call TRBJ2-1, with D perhaps assigned TRBD1 or TRBD2 (5 bases each). CDR1 is SGHDN and CDR2 is FVKESK in the germline V gene. The ends were cut back, 6 bases at V and 6 bases at J, with 9 bases in the middle. CDR3 length: 12 residues. As DNA, the CDR3 is TGTGCCAGCAGGTCTGGGGGCAATGAGCAGTTCTTC. Translating gives CASRSGGNEQFF.

The genes are TRBV27 and TRBJ2-7, with 9 bases fitting TRBD1. Trimming took 0 bases from V and 0 from J; bases not matched to a gene: 3. Germline values: CDR1 MNHEY, CDR2 SMNVEV (reference sequence). This CDR3 comprises 16 residues. The CDR3 DNA follows: TGTGCCAGCAGTTTATCACAGGGGGCCCTCTCCTACGAGCAGTACTTC. Translation: CASSLSQGALSYEQYF.

The V gene is TRBV9, the J gene TRBJ2-7; D possibly corresponds to TRBD2 (6 bases). Germline CDR1 SGDLS, CDR2 YYNGEE. V was cut by 2 bases and J by 6 bases, with 15 bases left in between. The CDR3 loop spans 14 amino acids. CDR3 in amino acids: CASSVTGVVAEQYF. For the CDR3, the DNA is TGTGCCAGCAGCGTGACGGGAGTGGTGGCCGAGCAGTACTTC.

This clone has just a few counts. The chain carries TRBV7-9 and TRBJ1-1; D not resolved. Germline V gene sequence: CDR1 SEHNR, CDR2 FQNEAQ (reference sequence). V shed 5 bases and J shed 5 bases, with 15 bases lying between them. This CDR3 has 14 amino acids. CDR3 DNA sequence: TGTGCCAGCAGCGCAGCAGGCGGTTGGACTGAAGCTTTCTTT. Translated, it gives CASSAAGGWTEAFF.

The chain combines TRBV4-1 with TRBJ2-7; 10 positions agree with TRBD2. V shed 0 bases and J 4 bases; nucleotides not matched to a gene: 6. In germline, CDR1 is MGHRA, CDR2 YSYEKL. CDR3 length: 16 residues. Here the CDR3 DNA reads TGCGCCAGCAGCCAAGATACGCGACTAGCGGGTTACGAGCAGTACTTC. It codes for CASSQDTRLAGYEQYF.

The V gene is TRBV29-1, the J gene TRBJ1-1; no firm D call. Deletions cut 4 bases from V and 5 bases from J, with 8 bases between. This CDR3 has 11 amino acids. The germline V gene encodes CDR1 SQVTM and CDR2 ANQGSEA. The CDR3 region has the DNA TGCAGCGTTGTCGCAACTACTGAAGCTTTCTTT. Its protein is CSVVATTEAFF.

V is TRBV28 and J is TRBJ2-3; D gene ambiguous. V lost 1 base to trimming and J lost 0 bases, with 5 bases between them. The CDR3 runs 14 residues. The germline V gene encodes CDR1 MDHEN and CDR2 SYDVKM. This CDR3 is CASSLFLSTDTQYF. CDR3 DNA: TGTGCCAGCAGTTTATTCCTCAGCACAGATACGCAGTATTTT.

J is TRBJ2-7 and V is TRBV21-1; the table names TRBD1, a call not compared with the DNA. TRBV21-1 is a pseudogene. The CDR3 covers 17 residues. The CDR3 loop reads CASSSGMRDRGAAEQYF. CDR3 coding DNA: TGTGCCAGCAGCTCCGGGATGAGGGACAGGGGTGCAGCCGAGCAGTACTTC.

The rearrangement uses TRBV4-1 and TRBJ2-2, with D unclear. This CDR3 is 15 amino acids long. Germline loops: CDR1 MGHRA, CDR2 YSYEKL. The ends were cut back, 8 bases at V and 5 bases at J, with 18 bases in the middle. The CDR3 loop reads CASQKTGPWTGELFF. The DNA of the CDR3 is TGCGCCAGCCAGAAGACTGGGCCGTGGACCGGGGAGCTGTTTTTT.

The chain is built from TRBV27 and TRBJ1-2, with D unresolved. From germline, CDR1 is MNHEY and CDR2 SMNVEV (reference sequence). The CDR3 contains 13 residues. Between the trimmed V and J ends, which lost 4 bases and 5 bases, there was a span of 11 bases. The CDR3 reads CASSSTESYGYTF. DNA for the CDR3: TGTGCCAGCAGTTCTACCGAGTCGTATGGCTACACCTTC.

V is TRBV6-6 and J is TRBJ1-2; D is perhaps TRBD1 (6 bases). The CDR3 is 14 amino acids. Per the germline V gene, CDR1 is MNHNY and CDR2 is SVGAGI (reference sequence). The ends were cut back, 0 bases at V and 4 bases at J, with 9 bases in the middle. This chain's CDR3 is CASSYSGGSYGYTF. The CDR3 coding sequence is TGTGCCAGCAGTTACTCAGGGGGGAGCTATGGCTACACCTTC.

The chain combines TRBV27 with TRBJ2-2, with 8 bases identical to TRBD1. Germline V gives CDR1 MNHEY, CDR2 SMNVEV (reference sequence). V gave up 6 bases and J gave up 5 bases; unmatched junction bases: 11. The length of the CDR3 is 16 residues. CDR3 sequence reads: CASRGPTGGRTGELFF. CDR3 bases: TGTGCCAGCAGGGGCCCCACAGGGGGTCGTACCGGGGAGCTGTTTTTT.

The chain combines TRBV7-9 with TRBJ2-7; 8 nucleotides match TRBD1. J was trimmed by 3 bases and V by 7 bases; bases with no gene match: 11. This CDR3 contains 15 residues. Germline loops: CDR1 SEHNR, CDR2 FQNEAQ (reference sequence). The CDR3 sequence: CASTPQNRGNYEQYF. The CDR3 bases are TGTGCCAGCACCCCGCAGAACAGGGGGAACTACGAGCAGTACTTC.

Notes on this clone: In the same sample, other DNA sequences code for this CDR3. This sequence joins TRBV9 and TRBJ2-3, with D perhaps TRBD2 (6 bases). The CDR3 length is 15 residues. Trimming removed 2 bases from V and 1 base from J, with 11 bases in between. The germline gives CDR1 SGDLS, CDR2 YYNGEE. The CDR3 bases are TGTGCCAGCAGCGTTTGGGACTCCCGCACAGATACGCAGTATTTT. Translated: CASSVWDSRTDTQYF.

This clone was seen only once. This sequence joins TRBV12-5 and TRBJ2-3; 14 nucleotides match TRBD2. V shed 1 base, J shed 7 bases, and the junction held 10 bases outside the gene matches. The CDR3 totals 18 residues. Per germline, CDR1 LGHNT and CDR2 FRNRAP. The CDR3 reads CASGLGVPTSGRAYTQYF. For the CDR3, the DNA is TGTGCTAGTGGTTTGGGAGTCCCGACTAGCGGGAGGGCCTATACGCAGTATTTT. Filled out from reference TRBV12-5 and TRBJ2-3, the complete variable domain reads DARVTQTPRHKVTEMGQEVTMRCQPILGHNTVFWYRQTMMQGLELLAYFRNRAPLDDSGMPKDRFSAEMPDATLATLKIQPSEPRDSAVYFCASGLGVPTSGRAYTQYFGPGTRLTVL.

The chain carries TRBV28 and TRBJ2-7; D is perhaps TRBD2 (5 bases). The CDR3 sequence is 15 residues long. CDR1 and CDR2 from the germline V gene are MDHEN and SYDVKM. Trimming left V 6 bases short and J 3 bases short, with 18 bases between. CDR3 coding DNA: TGTGCCAGCAGACGGTCTAGCCGTTCGAACTACGAGCAGTACTTC. This codes for CASRRSSRSNYEQYF. Full variable domain (rest looked up from reference TRBV28 and TRBJ2-7): DVKVTQSSRYLVKRTGEKVFLECVQDMDHENMFWYRQDPGLGLRLIYFSYDVKMKEKGDIPEGYSVSREKKERFSLILESASTNQTSMYLCASRRSSRSNYEQYFGPGTRLTVT.

This chain joins TRBV19 and TRBJ2-1; TRBD2 matches 11 bases. CDR3 length: 17 residues. V was clipped by 5 bases and J by 5 bases; unmatched bases: 11. The germline V gene has CDR1 LNHDA and CDR2 SQIVND (reference sequence). DNA for the CDR3: TGTGCCAGTAGTCCAAGCCCGCGACTAGCGGGGAACAATGAGCAGTTCTTC. Its translation: CASSPSPRLAGNNEQFF.

The V and J genes are TRBV28 and TRBJ2-1; 8 bases match TRBD2. The V gene end was trimmed by 1 base and the J gene end by 6 bases; junction bases not matched to a gene: 8. The germline CDR1 and CDR2 sequences are MDHEN and SYDVKM. The CDR3 runs 16 residues. CDR3 in DNA: TGTGCCAGCAGTTTATTCGAGCGGGAGCCCCCCAATGAGCAGTTCTTC. The encoded protein is CASSLFEREPPNEQFF. The full variable domain, with the rest looked up from reference TRBV28 and TRBJ2-1, is DVKVTQSSRYLVKRTGEKVFLECVQDMDHENMFWYRQDPGLGLRLIYFSYDVKMKEKGDIPEGYSVSREKKERFSLILESASTNQTSMYLCASSLFEREPPNEQFFGPGTRLTVL.

As to this clone: Mismatch with germline at one junction end may stem from a read error. J is TRBJ2-7 and V is TRBV20-1, with TRBD2 matching 7 bases. The CDR3 extends over 11 amino acids. Looked up from germline, CDR1 is DFQATT and CDR2 is SNEGSKA (reference sequence). CDR3 coding DNA: TGCAGTGCTGGAGAAGGGGCGGGAGTGGGCTTC. This encodes CSAGEGAGVGF.

This chain joins TRBV7-9 and TRBJ2-7; unclear D gene. This CDR3 region has 14 residues. Germline values: CDR1 SEHNR, CDR2 FQNEAQ (reference sequence). Trimming cost V 7 bases and J 4 bases, with 17 bases left between them. The CDR3 reads CASTHLDPGYEQYF. For the CDR3, the DNA is TGTGCCAGCACCCATCTGGATCCTGGGTACGAGCAGTACTTC.